What follows is one T cell receptor (beta chain) and its context. Its antigen is unidentified. Sequenced by immunoSEQ multiplex PCR; TCRdb stores in-frame clones only, minus some. The sample yields some 150,000 clones, roughly 88% seen once. V gave up 7 bases and J gave up 3 bases, with 7 bases separating them. CDR1 and CDR2 from the germline V gene are MNHEY and SVGAGI. This CDR3 is built from 13 residues. The data were taken from a study of T cell responses to AZD1222 COVID-19 vaccine. Study-level findings and limits: There were vaccine-associated CD4 TCRs across spike, dominant at 160-218 and 743-854.

The V gene is TRBV6-5, the J gene TRBJ1-6, with D unclear. The sample consisted of peripheral blood, taken 28 days after the second AZD1222 dose. This receptor was identified in an adult who received the AZD1222 COVID-19 vaccine. In DNA form, the CDR3 reads TGTGCCAGCACTCCAGACTATAATTCACCCCTCCACTTT. Translation gives CASTPDYNSPLHF.